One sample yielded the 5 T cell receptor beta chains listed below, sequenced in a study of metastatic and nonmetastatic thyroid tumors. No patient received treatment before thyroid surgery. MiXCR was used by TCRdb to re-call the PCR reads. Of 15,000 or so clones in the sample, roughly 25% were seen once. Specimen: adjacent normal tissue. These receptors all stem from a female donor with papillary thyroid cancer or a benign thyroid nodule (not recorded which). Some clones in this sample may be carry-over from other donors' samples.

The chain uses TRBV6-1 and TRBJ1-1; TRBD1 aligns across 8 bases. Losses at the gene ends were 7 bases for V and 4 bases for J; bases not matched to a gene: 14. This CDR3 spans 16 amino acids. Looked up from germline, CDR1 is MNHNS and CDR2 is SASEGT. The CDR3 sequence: CASNIGTGALSTEAFF. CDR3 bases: TGTGCCAGCAACATCGGGACAGGAGCATTGAGCACTGAAGCTTTCTTT.

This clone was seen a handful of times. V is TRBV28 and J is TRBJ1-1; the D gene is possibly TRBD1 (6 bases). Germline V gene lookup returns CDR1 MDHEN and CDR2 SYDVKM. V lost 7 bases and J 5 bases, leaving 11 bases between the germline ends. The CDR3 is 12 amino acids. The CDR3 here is CASNLGGTEAFF. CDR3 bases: TGTGCCAGCAACCTAGGGGGGACTGAAGCTTTCTTT.

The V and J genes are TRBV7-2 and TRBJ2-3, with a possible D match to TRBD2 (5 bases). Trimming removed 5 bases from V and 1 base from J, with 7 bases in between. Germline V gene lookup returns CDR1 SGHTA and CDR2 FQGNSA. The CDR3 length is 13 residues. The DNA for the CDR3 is TGTGCCAGCAGCGACGGGGGCACAGATACGCAGTATTTT. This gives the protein CASSDGGTDTQYF.

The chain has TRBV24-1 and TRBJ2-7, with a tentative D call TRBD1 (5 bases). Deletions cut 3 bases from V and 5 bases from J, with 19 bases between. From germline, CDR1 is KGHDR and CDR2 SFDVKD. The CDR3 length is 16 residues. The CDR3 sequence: CATSDERTPGSNEQYF. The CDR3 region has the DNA TGTGCCACCAGTGATGAGAGGACCCCAGGGTCAAACGAGCAGTACTTC.

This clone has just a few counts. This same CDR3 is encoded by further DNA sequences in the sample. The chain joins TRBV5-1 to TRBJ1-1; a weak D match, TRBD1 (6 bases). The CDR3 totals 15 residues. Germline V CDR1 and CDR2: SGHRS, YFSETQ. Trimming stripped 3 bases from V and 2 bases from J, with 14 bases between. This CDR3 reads CASSSVQGLNTEAFF. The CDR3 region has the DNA TGCGCCAGCAGCTCGGTACAGGGACTAAACACTGAAGCTTTCTTT.